This T cell receptor beta chain emerged from a study of blood T cell repertoires in COVID-19. This clone appeared a single time. The method was immunoSEQ multiplex PCR; TCRdb's version includes in-frame clones alone and lacks a portion of them. The sample has about 140,000 clones, less than 80% seen once. The CDR3 covers 15 residues. Germline V gene lookup returns CDR1 LNHNV and CDR2 YYDKDF (reference sequence). Losses at the gene ends were 0 bases for V and 1 base for J; bases not matched to a gene: 2. This chain uses TRBV15 with TRBJ2-7, with 8 bases identical to TRBD1. The specimen sequenced was peripheral blood. The clonotype originates from a woman of 80 years or more with active or convalescent COVID-19. CDR3 loop: CATSRDRGLSYEQYF. In DNA, the CDR3 is TGTGCCACCAGCAGAGACAGGGGGCTTTCCTACGAGCAGTACTTC. The full variable domain, in which reference TRBV15 and TRBJ2-7 provide the parts outside the CDR3, is DAMVIQNPRYQVTQFGKPVTLSCSQTLNHNVMYWYQQKSSQAPKLLFHYYDKDFNNEADTPDNFQSRRPNTSFCFLDIRSPGLGDTAMYLCATSRDRGLSYEQYFGPGTRLTVT.